This TCR beta chain is drawn from a study of shared clonotypes between healthy human individuals. The CDR3 is made up of 15 amino acids. Germline loops: CDR1 SGHDT, CDR2 YYEEEE. V was shortened by 1 base and J by 5 bases, with 16 bases between the two germline ends. In the case of this clone: The antigen remains undetermined.

Broader study findings: The sole specimen, blood, was sampled, and tissue repertoires likely differ. At large depth, rarefaction still showed sorted-subset sequencing to be incomplete. Across subsets, estimated richness was generally greater for naive than for memory populations.

Donors comprised healthy HIV-negative adults lacking recent acute infections or vaccinations. Clones were read by immunoSEQ multiplex PCR, and TCRdb kept only the in-frame ones, dropping some. The sample includes about 340,000 clones, about 73% of them seen just once. This clonotype was sampled from a man aged 25 to 40 in good health. The sample consisted of memory CD4+ T cells sorted from blood. Sample subset: CD45RA-negative fraction. This chain connects TRBV5-6 to TRBJ2-7, with a tentative D call TRBD1 (6 bases). The CDR3 DNA follows: TGTGCCAGCAGCTTGATGAGGGGGATAAGCAACGAGCAGTACTTC. Translated: CASSLMRGISNEQYF.